The source of this TCR beta chain is a study of cytomegalovirus exposure and HLA in healthy donors. TCRdb keeps only in-frame clones here, not all; method: immunoSEQ multiplex PCR. The sample has approximately 59,000 clones; about 92% are singletons. A single count supports this clone. This sequence originates from a woman under 30 in good health and CMV-seropositive. Specimen: PBMCs.

CDR3 bases: TGTGCCAGCTCACCGAGACAGCTAAACACTGAAGCTTTCTTT. Protein sequence: CASSPRQLNTEAFF. The rearrangement uses TRBV18 and TRBJ1-1, with TRBD1 as a possible D gene (5 bases). This CDR3 has 14 residues. Trimming removed 3 bases from V and 2 bases from J, with 10 bases in between. In germline, CDR1 is KGHSH, CDR2 LQKENI.